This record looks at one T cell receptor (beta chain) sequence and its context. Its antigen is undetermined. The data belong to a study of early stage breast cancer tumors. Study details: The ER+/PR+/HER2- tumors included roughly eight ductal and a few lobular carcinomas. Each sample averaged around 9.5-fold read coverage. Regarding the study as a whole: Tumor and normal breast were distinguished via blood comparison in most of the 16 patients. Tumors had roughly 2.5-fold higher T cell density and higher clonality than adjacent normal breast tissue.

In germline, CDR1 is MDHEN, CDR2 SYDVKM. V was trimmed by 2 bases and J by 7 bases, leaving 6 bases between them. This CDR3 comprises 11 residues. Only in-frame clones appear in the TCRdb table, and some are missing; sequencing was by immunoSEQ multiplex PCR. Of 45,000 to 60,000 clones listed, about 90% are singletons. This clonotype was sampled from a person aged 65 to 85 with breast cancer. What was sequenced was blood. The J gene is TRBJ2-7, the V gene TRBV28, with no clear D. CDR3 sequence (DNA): TGTGCCAGCAGTTTAGGTAGTGAGCAGTACTTC. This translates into CASSLGSEQYF.